The 29 T cell receptor beta chains reported below all come from one sample, sequenced in a study of blood T cells in healthy people across ages. Primers used in a second PCR of roughly 7 to 12 cycles were a sample-barcoded 5' primer and a J-beta primer mix. TCRdb redid the calling of the 5' RACE reads with MiXCR, one entry per CDR3 protein. The sample has 850,000 to 1,100,000 distinct CDR3 sequences, 35% to 40% seen once. Specimen: blood. The receptors derive from a man between 18 and 29 years old in good health.

The chain carries TRBV11-2 and TRBJ1-5; D might be TRBD1 (6 bases). The germline V and J ends were trimmed by 4 bases and 4 bases, with 11 bases remaining between them. The CDR3 has 14 residues. CDR1 and CDR2 from the germline V gene are SGHAT and FQNNGV. In DNA, the CDR3 is TGTGCCAGCAGCTCAACCACAGGGAATCAGCCCCAGCATTTT. This encodes CASSSTTGNQPQHF.

The V call is TRBV4-1, the J call TRBJ2-1; 8 nucleotides match TRBD2. The J call could be wrong; TRBJ2-7 is a better fit for the DNA end. The CDR3 is made up of 16 amino acids. The V gene's germline CDR1 is MGHRA and CDR2 YSYEKL. The CDR3 nucleotides read TGCGCCAGCAGCATTACCGGGGCTAGCGGGTACAATGAGCAGTACTTC. It yields the protein CASSITGASGYNEQYF.

As concerns this clonotype: A much larger clone differs from this one at a single base, so this may be a read error. V is TRBV12-3 or TRBV12-4 and J is TRBJ1-2, with 7 positions matching TRBD1. The CDR3 consists of 15 residues. CDR3 in amino acids: CASSPGTAFLDGYNF. The CDR3 region has the DNA TGTGCCAGCAGTCCTGGGACAGCCTTTCTGGACGGCTACAACTTC.

The rearrangement uses TRBV2 and TRBJ1-1; a weak D match, TRBD1 (5 bases). The CDR3 loop spans 15 amino acids. In germline, CDR1 is SNHLY, CDR2 FYNNEI. Trimming left V 8 bases short and J 4 bases short, with 20 bases between. CDR3 sequence reads: CASLSTEGRGTEAFF. The CDR3 DNA sequence: TGTGCCAGCCTTTCAACGGAGGGACGGGGCACTGAAGCTTTCTTT.

This clonotype was observed a handful of times. This sequence joins TRBV12-5 and TRBJ2-1; D unresolved. V dropped 0 bases and J dropped 8 bases, with 17 bases sitting between them. Per germline, CDR1 LGHNT and CDR2 FRNRAP. This CDR3 has 16 residues. CDR3 DNA: TGTGCTAGTGGTTTGGTACTGAGGCAGCTGGACGATGAGCAGTTCTTC. Translation gives CASGLVLRQLDDEQFF. Looking up the rest from reference TRBV12-5 and TRBJ2-1 gives the full variable domain: DARVTQTPRHKVTEMGQEVTMRCQPILGHNTVFWYRQTMMQGLELLAYFRNRAPLDDSGMPKDRFSAEMPDATLATLKIQPSEPRDSAVYFCASGLVLRQLDDEQFFGPGTRLTVL.

This clonotype has more than one count but fewer than ten. The CDR3 spells CSAAGHVRGNTEAFF. The CDR3 region has the DNA TGCAGTGCCGCGGGACACGTGAGAGGGAACACTGAAGCTTTCTTT. The chain is built from TRBV20-1 and TRBJ1-1; maybe TRBD1 (6 bases). V was shortened by 6 bases and J by 1 base, with 18 bases between the two germline ends. The CDR3 extends over 15 amino acids. CDR1 is DFQATT, CDR2 SNEGSKA, per germline (reference sequence).

The rearrangement uses TRBV6-5 and TRBJ1-4; the D gene is possibly TRBD1 (5 bases). The CDR3 extends over 16 amino acids. In germline, CDR1 is MNHEY, CDR2 SVGAGI. With 5 bases removed from V and 7 bases from J, the gap between germline ends came to 20 bases. CDR3 DNA sequence: TGTGCCAGCAGTCCGAGACCGGGGCCCATTACTGAAAAACTGTTTTTT. This encodes CASSPRPGPITEKLFF.

This clonotype was counted between two and nine times. The J gene is TRBJ1-2, the V gene TRBV4-2; D call uncertain. The germline V gene encodes CDR1 LGHNA and CDR2 YNFKEQ. The V and J ends lost 4 bases and 3 bases respectively, with 12 bases between them. The CDR3 spans 14 residues. The CDR3 region is CASSLKGEDYGYTF. The CDR3 DNA sequence: TGTGCCAGCAGCCTAAAGGGTGAGGACTATGGCTACACCTTC.

V and J are TRBV5-1 and TRBJ2-1, with D tentatively TRBD2 (6 bases). Trimming took 0 bases from V and 10 from J, leaving 8 bases between them. The CDR3 spans 12 residues. Germline V gives CDR1 SGHRS, CDR2 YFSETQ. In DNA form, the CDR3 reads TGCGCCAGCAGCTTGGGAGGGAGGGAGCAGTTCTTC. Residues: CASSLGGREQFF.

This clonotype showed up just a few times. The chain has TRBV10-3 and TRBJ2-2, with 8 bases lining up with TRBD2. CDR1 ENHRY and CDR2 SYGVKD come from the germline V gene. The CDR3 runs 17 residues. With 6 bases clipped from V and 0 bases from J, the junction kept 9 bases outside the gene matches. CDR3 sequence reads: CAIRASGGTPNTGELFF. The CDR3 DNA reads TGTGCCATCAGGGCGAGCGGGGGAACTCCGAACACCGGGGAGCTGTTTTTT.

This clonotype was observed a few times. V usage is TRBV20-1 and J usage is TRBJ2-2, with 8 bases matching TRBD1. V shed 3 bases, J shed 0 bases, and the junction held 3 bases outside the gene matches. CDR1 and CDR2 (germline): DFQATT, SNEGSKA (reference sequence). The CDR3 consists of 15 residues. The CDR3 DNA is TGCAGTGCTAGGTCGGACAGGGCGAACACCGGGGAGCTGTTTTTT. Its translation is CSARSDRANTGELFF.

The chain couples TRBV20-1 to TRBJ1-4, with no clear D. Germline assignment: CDR1 DFQATT and CDR2 SNEGSKA (reference sequence). The CDR3 loop spans 14 amino acids. V lost 6 bases and J 4 bases, leaving 15 bases between the germline ends. CDR3 residues: CSASPTRVNEKLFF. The CDR3 nucleotides are TGCAGTGCCAGCCCGACAAGGGTTAATGAAAAACTGTTTTTT.

The chain has TRBV4-3 and TRBJ2-3; 13 bases are a match to TRBD2. The CDR3 sequence is 16 residues long. The V segment lost 0 bases and the J segment 6 bases; nucleotides outside the gene matches: 3. Per germline, CDR1 LGHNA and CDR2 YSLEER. CDR3 sequence: CASSQDTSGGGDTQYF. The CDR3 DNA follows: TGCGCCAGCAGCCAAGATACTAGCGGGGGGGGGGATACGCAGTATTTT.

J is TRBJ1-5 and V is TRBV27; D unresolved. Looked up from germline, CDR1 is MNHEY and CDR2 is SMNVEV (reference sequence). This CDR3 region has 11 residues. V was cut by 4 bases and J by 6 bases, with 4 bases left in between. CDR3 sequence (DNA): TGTGCCAGCAGTTGGTTTCAGCCCCAGCATTTT. It specifies CASSWFQPQHF.

The chain employs TRBV6-6 and TRBJ2-7, with TRBD1 matching over 7 bases. The J call is doubtful: the DNA matches TRBJ2-5 better. This CDR3 contains 15 residues. CDR1 and CDR2 (germline): MNHNY, SVGAGI (reference sequence). DNA for the CDR3: TGTGCCAGCAGTGCCCTCCGGGACAGCCTGGGGACCCAGTACTTC. It encodes CASSALRDSLGTQYF.

Remarks on this clonotype: A read error is possible here, since a much larger clone lies one base away. This chain joins TRBV4-3 and TRBJ2-3; TRBD2 matches at 7 bases. The CDR3 loop spans 14 amino acids. V gave up 0 bases and J gave up 10 bases; unmatched junction bases: 7. CDR1 LGHNA and CDR2 YSLEER come from the germline V gene. The CDR3 protein is CASSQEPTGGAQYF. The CDR3 DNA sequence: TGCGCCAGCAGCCAAGAGCCCACGGGAGGTGCGCAGTATTTT.

This clonotype has only a few counts. V and J are TRBV7-3 and TRBJ2-3; TRBD1 is a possible D gene (6 bases). Trimming stripped 3 bases from V and 5 bases from J, with 12 bases between. In germline, CDR1 is SGHTA, CDR2 FQGTGA. This CDR3 has 14 amino acids. CDR3 sequence: CASSFQGRGDTQYF. DNA for the CDR3: TGTGCCAGCAGCTTCCAGGGGAGAGGAGATACGCAGTATTTT.

This clonotype was seen only a few times. The V gene is TRBV21-1, the J gene TRBJ2-3; the table gives TRBD1 as D, unverified against the DNA. TRBV21-1 is given as a pseudogene. The CDR3 consists of 18 residues. Written as DNA, the CDR3 is TGTGCCAGCAGCAAAGTGGCGGGGTCGCGACCCTACACAGATACGCAGTATTTT. It yields the protein CASSKVAGSRPYTDTQYF.

J is TRBJ2-3 and V is TRBV4-2, with 13 bases aligning to TRBD2. There are 17 residues in the CDR3. Germline CDR1 and CDR2: LGHNA and YNFKEQ. Germline trimming cut 3 bases from V and 0 bases from J; bases unmatched to any gene: 3. This chain's CDR3 is CASSQMGLAGSTDTQYF. CDR3 in DNA: TGTGCCAGCAGCCAGATGGGACTAGCGGGAAGCACAGATACGCAGTATTTT.

The chain couples TRBV27 to TRBJ2-1; 11 bases match TRBD2. The closer fit of TRBJ2-7 to the DNA end suggests the J call may be wrong. CDR1 and CDR2 from the germline V gene are MNHEY and SMNVEV (reference sequence). The CDR3 has 16 residues. The CDR3 DNA reads TGTGCCAGCAGTCCCCGGACTAGCGGGTCCTACAATGAGCAGTACTTC. As protein: CASSPRTSGSYNEQYF.

This chain connects TRBV29-1 to TRBJ2-1; 9 nucleotides match TRBD2. The germline V gene encodes CDR1 SQVTM and CDR2 ANQGSEA. J lost 8 bases, V lost 1 base, and 6 bases had no gene match. The CDR3 is 14 amino acids. This chain's CDR3 is CSVEASGGFDEQFF. For the CDR3, the DNA is TGCAGCGTTGAAGCCAGCGGGGGGTTCGATGAGCAGTTCTTC.

In its sample, this clonotype was seen a few times. The chain uses TRBV6-1 and TRBJ2-1; the D is unclear. Germline V CDR1 and CDR2: MNHNS, SASEGT. Trimming took off 3 bases at V and 0 bases at J, with 15 bases between the two ends. The CDR3 is 17 residues long. The CDR3 DNA reads TGTGCCAGCAGTGAGGTCTTCGGCAGGAGCTCCTACAATGAGCAGTTCTTC. Amino acid sequence: CASSEVFGRSSYNEQFF.

The chain links TRBV30 to TRBJ1-3; no clear D gene. From germline, CDR1 is GTSNPN and CDR2 SVGIG (reference sequence). V was shortened by 2 bases and J by 1 base, with 3 bases between the two germline ends. This CDR3 has 12 residues. The CDR3 loop reads CAWSRSGNTIYF. CDR3 DNA: TGTGCCTGGAGTAGGTCTGGAAACACCATATATTTT.

In this sample, this clonotype turned up many times. The chain uses TRBV4-2 and TRBJ1-5; possibly TRBD1 for D (5 bases). CDR3 length: 15 amino acids. Per germline, CDR1 LGHNA and CDR2 YNFKEQ. Trimming pared 0 bases from V and 5 bases from J, leaving 11 bases between. CDR3 coding DNA: TGTGCCAGCAGCCAAGAGAGGTTGGGACATCAGCCCCAGCATTTT. This sequence encodes CASSQERLGHQPQHF.

CDR3 DNA: TGCGCCAGCAGCTTGGGACCCTCAGAGCCCCTCTACAATGAGCAGTTCTTC. Residues: CASSLGPSEPLYNEQFF. The J gene is TRBJ2-1, the V gene TRBV5-1; D unclear. The germline V gene encodes CDR1 SGHRS and CDR2 YFSETQ. Trimming removed 0 bases at V and 3 bases at J, with 16 bases between. The CDR3 runs 17 residues.

On this clonotype: This clone may be a read error of a much larger clone one base away. This sequence joins TRBV4-2 and TRBJ2-7, with 8 bases matching TRBD1. With 3 bases clipped from V and 2 bases from J, the junction kept 6 bases outside the gene matches. This CDR3 comprises 15 residues. Germline V gives CDR1 LGHNA, CDR2 YNFKEQ. CDR3 bases: TGTGCCAGCAGCCATGAGGACAGGGACGCCTACGAGCAGTACTTC. Translation: CASSHEDRDAYEQYF.

V is TRBV5-6 and J is TRBJ2-7, with 11 positions matching TRBD2. Unmatched junction bases numbered 6, after V lost 0 bases and J lost 1 base. CDR3 length: 17 amino acids. Germline CDR1 is SGHDT and CDR2 is YYEEEE. This CDR3 reads CASSLETGLAVSYEQYF. As DNA, the CDR3 is TGTGCCAGCAGCTTGGAGACGGGACTAGCGGTTTCCTACGAGCAGTACTTC.

This chain joins TRBV29-1 and TRBJ1-1; TRBD1 matches 8 bases. The length of the CDR3 is 13 residues. Germline V gene sequence: CDR1 SQVTM, CDR2 ANQGSEA. J lost 10 bases, V lost 7 bases, and 14 bases had no gene match. The CDR3 DNA sequence: TGCAGCGCGACGCACTCGGGACAGGAGCGAGCTTTCTTT. Amino acid sequence: CSATHSGQERAFF.

The chain has TRBV20-1 and TRBJ2-2, with D possibly matching TRBD1 (6 bases). Germline loops: CDR1 DFQATT, CDR2 SNEGSKA (reference sequence). Trimming removed 5 bases from V and 1 base from J, with 11 bases in between. This CDR3 has 14 residues. The CDR3 DNA reads as TGCAGTGCTCTGCCGACAGGGAACACCGGGGAGCTGTTTTTT. Amino acid sequence: CSALPTGNTGELFF.